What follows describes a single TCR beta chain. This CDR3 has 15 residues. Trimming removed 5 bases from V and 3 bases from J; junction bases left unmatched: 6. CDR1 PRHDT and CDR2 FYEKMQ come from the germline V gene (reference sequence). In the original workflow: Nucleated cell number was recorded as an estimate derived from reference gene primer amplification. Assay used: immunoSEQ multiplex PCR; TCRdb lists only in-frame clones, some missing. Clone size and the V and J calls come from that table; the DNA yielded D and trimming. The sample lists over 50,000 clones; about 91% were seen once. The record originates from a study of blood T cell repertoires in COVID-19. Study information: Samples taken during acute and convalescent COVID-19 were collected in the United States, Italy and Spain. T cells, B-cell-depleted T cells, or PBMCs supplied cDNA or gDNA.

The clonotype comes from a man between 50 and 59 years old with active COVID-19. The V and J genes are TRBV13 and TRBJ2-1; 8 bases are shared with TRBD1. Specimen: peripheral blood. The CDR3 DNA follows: TGTGCCAGCAGCCGCGGACAGGGTGGCTACAATGAGCAGTTCTTC. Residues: CASSRGQGGYNEQFF.